Sequencing of this T cell receptor (beta chain) was carried out in a study of cytomegalovirus exposure and HLA in healthy donors. Study background: Of the donors genotyped, approximately 400 in all, 75% to 90% fell in the Caucasian-associated ancestry cluster.

The PCR had 60 Vbeta and 13 Jbeta primers. Original analysis: A later analysis counted about 80 million unique TCR beta chains, some 11 million shared. Sequencing used immunoSEQ multiplex PCR; TCRdb keeps in-frame clones, though not all of them. From that table come the V and J calls and clone size; the DNA was used to work out D and trimming. The table has around 130,000 clones, around three quarters seen once; the top ten hold less than 2%. There are 15 residues in the CDR3. Germline CDR1 reads MNHNS; CDR2 reads SASEGT. Trimming stripped 9 bases from V and 0 bases from J, with 15 bases between. What was sequenced was PBMCs. This receptor was identified in a man in his forties in good health and CMV-seronegative. This chain links TRBV6-1 with TRBJ2-1; D is unclear. CDR3 nucleotides: TGTGCCAGACCGCGGATCCGAAGCTCCTACAATGAGCAGTTCTTC. The encoded protein is CARPRIRSSYNEQFF.